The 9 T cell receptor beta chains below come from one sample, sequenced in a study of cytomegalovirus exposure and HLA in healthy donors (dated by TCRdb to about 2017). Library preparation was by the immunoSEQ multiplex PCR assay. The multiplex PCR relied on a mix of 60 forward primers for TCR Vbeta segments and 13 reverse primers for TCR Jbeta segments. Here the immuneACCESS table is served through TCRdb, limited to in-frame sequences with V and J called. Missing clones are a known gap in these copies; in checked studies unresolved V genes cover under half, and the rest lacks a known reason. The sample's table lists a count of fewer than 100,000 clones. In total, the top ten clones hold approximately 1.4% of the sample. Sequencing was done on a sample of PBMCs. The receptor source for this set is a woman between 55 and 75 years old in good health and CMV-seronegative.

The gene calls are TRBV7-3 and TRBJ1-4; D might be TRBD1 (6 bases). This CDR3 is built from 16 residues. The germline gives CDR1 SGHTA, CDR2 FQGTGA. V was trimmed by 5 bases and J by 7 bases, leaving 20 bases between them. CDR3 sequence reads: CASSLTPDRKSEKLFF. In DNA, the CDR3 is TGTGCCAGCAGCCTTACCCCCGACAGGAAGAGTGAAAAACTGTTTTTT. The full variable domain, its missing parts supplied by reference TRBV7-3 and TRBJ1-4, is GAGVSQTPSNKVTEKGKYVELRCDPISGHTALYWYRQSLGQGPEFLIYFQGTGAADDSGLPNDRFFAVRPEGSVSTLKIQRTERGDSAVYLCASSLTPDRKSEKLFFGSGTQLSVL.

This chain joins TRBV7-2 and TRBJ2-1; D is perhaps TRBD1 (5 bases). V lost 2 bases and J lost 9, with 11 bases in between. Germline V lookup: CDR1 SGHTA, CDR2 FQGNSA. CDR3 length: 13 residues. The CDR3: CASSLNLDTEQFF. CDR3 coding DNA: TGTGCCAGCAGCTTAAACTTGGACACTGAGCAGTTCTTC.

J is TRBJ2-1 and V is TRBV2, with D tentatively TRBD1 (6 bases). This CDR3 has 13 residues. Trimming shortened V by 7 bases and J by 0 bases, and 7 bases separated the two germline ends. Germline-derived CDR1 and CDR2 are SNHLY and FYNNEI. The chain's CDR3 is CASIRGSYNEQFF. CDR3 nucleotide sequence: TGTGCCAGCATCAGGGGCTCCTACAATGAGCAGTTCTTC.

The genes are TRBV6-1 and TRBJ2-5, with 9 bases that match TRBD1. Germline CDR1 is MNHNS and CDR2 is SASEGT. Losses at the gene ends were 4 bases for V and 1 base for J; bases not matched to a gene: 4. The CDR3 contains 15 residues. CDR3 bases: TGTGCCAGCAGTGTCCGGGACAGGGTCCAAGAGACCCAGTACTTC. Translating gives CASSVRDRVQETQYF.

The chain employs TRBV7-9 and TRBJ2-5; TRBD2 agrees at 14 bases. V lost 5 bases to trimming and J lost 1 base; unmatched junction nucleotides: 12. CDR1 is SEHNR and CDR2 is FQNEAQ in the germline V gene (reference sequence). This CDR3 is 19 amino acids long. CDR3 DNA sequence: TGTGCCAGCAGCCCGGGACTAGCGGGAGCCCAATCCGCCCAAGAGACCCAGTACTTC. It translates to CASSPGLAGAQSAQETQYF.

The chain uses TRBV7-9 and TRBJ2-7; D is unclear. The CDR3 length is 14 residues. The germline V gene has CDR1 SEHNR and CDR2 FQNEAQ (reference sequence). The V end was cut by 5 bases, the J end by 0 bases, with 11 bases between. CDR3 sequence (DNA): TGTGCCAGCAGCGCCTCTGGGCTCTCCTACGAGCAGTACTTC. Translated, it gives CASSASGLSYEQYF.

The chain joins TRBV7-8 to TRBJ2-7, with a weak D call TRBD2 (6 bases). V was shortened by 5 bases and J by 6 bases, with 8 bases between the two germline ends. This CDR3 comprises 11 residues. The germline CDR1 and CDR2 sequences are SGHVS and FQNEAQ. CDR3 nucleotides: TGTGCCAGCAGCGCCGGGGGCGAGCAGTACTTC. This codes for CASSAGGEQYF.

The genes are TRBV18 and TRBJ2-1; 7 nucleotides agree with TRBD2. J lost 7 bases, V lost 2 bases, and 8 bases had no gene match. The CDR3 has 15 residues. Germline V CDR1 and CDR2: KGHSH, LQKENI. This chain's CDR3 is CASSPMGRGENEQFF. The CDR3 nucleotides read TGTGCCAGCTCACCAATGGGCCGGGGGGAAAATGAGCAGTTCTTC.

CDR3 DNA: TGTGCCAGCAGCGCCAGCCGGGACAGGGGGTATGAGACCCAGTACTTC. This translates into CASSASRDRGYETQYF. The chain recombines TRBV7-9 with TRBJ2-5; the match to TRBD1 covers 11 bases. The CDR3 spans 16 residues. J gave up 5 bases and V 5 bases, and 10 bases lay outside the gene matches. CDR1 and CDR2 (germline): SEHNR, FQNEAQ (reference sequence).